One TCR beta chain is described in this entry. V lost 4 bases, J lost 0 bases, and 9 bases lay in between. From germline, CDR1 is LGHNA and CDR2 YNFKEQ. The CDR3 spans 14 residues. This entry comes from a study of shared T cell receptors in the human thymus. Produced via immunoSEQ multiplex PCR; TCRdb's table is partial and in-frame only. The data show hundreds of thousands of clones, roughly 90% seen once. The data were also submitted as part of a second study, on human thymus T cells.

Material for sequencing was thymocytes. The receptor comes from a boy less than two years old with a congenital heart defect. This chain links TRBV4-2 with TRBJ1-1; D is undetermined. The CDR3 nucleotides are TGTGCCAGCAGCCGAAACGAGGTGAACACTGAAGCTTTCTTT. Translated: CASSRNEVNTEAFF.